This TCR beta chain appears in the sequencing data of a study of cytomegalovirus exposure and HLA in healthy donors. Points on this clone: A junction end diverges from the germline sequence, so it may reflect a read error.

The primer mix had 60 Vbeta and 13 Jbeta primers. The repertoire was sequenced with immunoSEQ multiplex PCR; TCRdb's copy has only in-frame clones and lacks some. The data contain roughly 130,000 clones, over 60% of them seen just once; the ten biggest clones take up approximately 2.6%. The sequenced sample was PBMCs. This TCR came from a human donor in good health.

As DNA, the CDR3 is TGTGCCAGCAGCCCTAACAAAGGGACAGCCTCCTTT. This encodes CASSPNKGTASF. The J gene is TRBJ1-1, the V gene TRBV9; 7 positions match TRBD1. CDR3 length: 12 residues. Germline V gene data show CDR1 as SGDLS and CDR2 as YYNGEE.